This T cell receptor beta chain was found in a study of blood T cells in healthy people across ages. The study's findings and limits: With age, beta diversity per million T cells declined roughly linearly, significantly by 30 to 50.

Germline assignment: CDR1 MGHRA and CDR2 YSYEKL. The length of the CDR3 is 17 residues. V lost 0 bases and J lost 1; bases outside the gene matches: 7. This clonotype was seen a handful of times. The antigen is not known. The authors ran a second PCR of about 7 to 11 cycles using a sample-barcoded 5' primer and a J-beta primer mix. With 12 random nucleotides, a template-switch adaptor tagged each individual cDNA molecule. From the 5' RACE reads, TCRdb called clonotypes with MiXCR, one entry per CDR3 protein. The sample includes 700,000 to 850,000 distinct CDR3 sequences, around 34% of them seen just once.

The receptor's source is a man between 18 and 29 years old in good health. The sequencing input was blood. The gene calls are TRBV4-1 and TRBJ2-7, with 9 bases aligning to TRBD1. In nucleotides, the CDR3 is TGCGCCAGCAGCCAAGAGATTCGGACAGGGGAATCCTACGAGCAGTACTTC. It is translated as CASSQEIRTGESYEQYF.